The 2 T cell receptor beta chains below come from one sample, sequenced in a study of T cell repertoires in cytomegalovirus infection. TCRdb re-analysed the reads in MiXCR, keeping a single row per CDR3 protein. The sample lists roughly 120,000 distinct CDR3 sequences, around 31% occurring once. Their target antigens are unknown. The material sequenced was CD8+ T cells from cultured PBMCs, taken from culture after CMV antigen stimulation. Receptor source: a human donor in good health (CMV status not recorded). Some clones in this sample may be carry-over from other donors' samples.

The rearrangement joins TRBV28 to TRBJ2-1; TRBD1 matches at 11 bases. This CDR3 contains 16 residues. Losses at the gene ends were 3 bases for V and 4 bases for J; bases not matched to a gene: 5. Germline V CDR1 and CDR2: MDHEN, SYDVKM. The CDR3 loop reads CASSFPGTGGYNEQFF. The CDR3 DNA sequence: TGTGCCAGCAGTTTCCCCGGGACAGGGGGTTACAATGAGCAGTTCTTC.

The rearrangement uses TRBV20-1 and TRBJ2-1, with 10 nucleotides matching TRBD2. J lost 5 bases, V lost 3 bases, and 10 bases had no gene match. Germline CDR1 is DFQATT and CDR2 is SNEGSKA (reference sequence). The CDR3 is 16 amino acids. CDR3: CSARDTLAGVHNEQFF. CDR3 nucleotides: TGCAGTGCTAGGGATACTCTAGCGGGGGTCCACAATGAGCAGTTCTTC.